Listed below are T cell receptor beta chains from one sample, sequenced in a study of spatial heterogeneity in lung cancer. TCRdb reanalysed the 5' RACE reads using MiXCR and keeps one entry per CDR3 protein. Among about 13,000 distinct CDR3 sequences, 5.1% were seen once, and the ten largest hold 25%. This sample comprised lung tumor tissue, obtained at surgery. These TCRs come from a male donor with early-stage non-small cell lung cancer. CDR3s include the opening cysteine and the closing phenylalanine or tryptophan. The order of the fields is CDR3 length, D gene, J gene, clone size, V gene, CDR3 DNA, CDR3 protein. The D gene is left open where the match is weak. Rows give clone size only sometimes, using once, few, many, or a class for an expanded clone.

>16|NA|TRBJ1-1|many|TRBV20-1
TGCAGTGCTAGAGATGTCTCCCGGGGTGGCAACACTGAAGCTTTCTTT
CSARDVSRGGNTEAFF
>16|TRBD2|TRBJ2-3|many|TRBV4-2
TGTGCCAGCAGCCTAAAGCGGGGGGCCGTGGGAGATACGCAGTATTTT
CASSLKRGAVGDTQYF
>12|NA|TRBJ1-1|many|TRBV7-9
TGTGCCAGCAGCTTAGGGGTGGCTGAAGCTTTCTTT
CASSLGVAEAFF
>17|NA|TRBJ1-3|many|TRBV6-6
TGTGCCAGCAGTTACTCGTTAGACGGTGACTCTGGAAACACCATATATTTT
CASSYSLDGDSGNTIYF
>15|NA|TRBJ1-5|many|TRBV4-1
TGCGCCAGCAGCCAAGAAGGGGATTTCAATCAGCCCCAGCATTTT
CASSQEGDFNQPQHF
>12|NA|TRBJ2-7|NA|TRBV20-1
TGCAGTGCTAGCGTAAGGGGTTACGAGCAGTACTTC
CSASVRGYEQYF
>14|TRBD2|TRBJ2-3|NA|TRBV2
TGTGCCAGCAGGGCAGGACTAGCAACAGATACGCAGTATTTT
CASRAGLATDTQYF
>15|TRBD2|TRBJ2-5|many|TRBV5-1
TGCGCCAGCTCTGGCGGGGGGGCCTACCAAGAGACCCAGTACTTC
CASSGGGAYQETQYF
>15|TRBD1|TRBJ2-7|NA|TRBV20-1
TGCAGTGCTAGAGCCGAACAGGGGGCCTTGTACGAGCAGTACTTC
CSARAEQGALYEQYF
>15|NA|TRBJ2-4|many|TRBV7-8
TGTGCCAGCAGCTTACAGGGCGCCCTAAAAAACATTCAGTACTTC
CASSLQGALKNIQYF
>17|TRBD2|TRBJ2-3|many|TRBV5-4
TGTGCCAGCAGCTTGTACCTAGCGGGGGGGCCCGCAGATACGCAGTATTTT
CASSLYLAGGPADTQYF
>14|NA|TRBJ2-3|many|TRBV7-2
TGTGCCAGCAGCTTAGACAGGATTTCAGATACGCAGTATTTT
CASSLDRISDTQYF
>16|TRBD2|TRBJ2-7|many|TRBV7-8
TGTGCCAGCAGCTTACCGGCGGGGGGAAAAAGGTACGAGCAGTACTTC
CASSLPAGGKRYEQYF
>15|TRBD1|TRBJ1-4|many|TRBV15
TGTGCCACCAGCAGAGGGAGGACAGGGGATGAAAAACTGTTTTTT
CATSRGRTGDEKLFF
>15|NA|TRBJ2-1|many|TRBV7-6
TGTGCCAGCAGCTTAGGTTCCCCAAGTCTCAATGAGCAGTTCTTC
CASSLGSPSLNEQFF
>14|NA|TRBJ1-5|many|TRBV20-1
TGCAGTGCTGAGCAGGGATTGGAACATCAGCCCCAGCATTTT
CSAEQGLEHQPQHF
>12|TRBD1|TRBJ1-1|many|TRBV20-1
TGCAGTGCTACACAGGGGGCGGCGGGAGCTTTCTTT
CSATQGAAGAFF
>17|TRBD1|TRBJ2-7|many|TRBV28
TGTGCCAGCAGTTTATCCCCACGGACAGGGGCCACCTACGAGCAGTACTTC
CASSLSPRTGATYEQYF
>18|TRBD1|TRBJ2-6|few|TRBV3-1
TGTGCCAGCAGCCAAAACCGGGACAGGTTCGCTGGGGCCAACGTCCTGACTTTC
CASSQNRDRFAGANVLTF
>12|TRBD1|TRBJ1-1|NA|TRBV11-2
TGTGCCAGCAGCTCGGACAGGGGTTCAGCTTTCTTT
CASSSDRGSAFF
>15|NA|TRBJ2-5|many|TRBV7-6
TGTGCCAGCAGCTTAGTCCTAGAGAGGGACGAGACCCAGTACTTC
CASSLVLERDETQYF
>12|NA|TRBJ2-1|many|TRBV6-2/TRBV6-3
TGTGCCAGCAGTCCCCCCTGGGGGGGCCTTGTCTTC
CASSPPWGGLVF
>13|NA|TRBJ1-1|many|TRBV10-3
TGTGCCATCAAGTCCAGTTTGAACACTGAAGCTTTCTTT
CAIKSSLNTEAFF
>15|NA|TRBJ2-3|few|TRBV29-1
TGCAGCGTTGAAGATTGGTCGCGGAACACAGATACGCAGTATTTT
CSVEDWSRNTDTQYF
>14|TRBD1|TRBJ1-1|NA|TRBV20-1
TGCAGTGCTAAGACAGGGGGGGAAGACACTGAAGCTTTCTTT
CSAKTGGEDTEAFF
>18|TRBD1|TRBJ1-3|many|TRBV7-9
TGTGCCAGCAGCTCTCTCCCGGGACAGGGTGACTCTGGAAACACCATATATTTT
CASSSLPGQGDSGNTIYF
>14|NA|TRBJ2-3|NA|TRBV6-2/TRBV6-3
TGTGCCAGCAAAGGGGCTAGTCAAACAGATACGCAGTATTTT
CASKGASQTDTQYF
>15|TRBD1|TRBJ2-1|many|TRBV7-2
TGTGCCAGCAGCTATACAGGGGCCGCCATCAATGAGCAGTTCTTC
CASSYTGAAINEQFF
>15|NA|TRBJ2-2|many|TRBV3-1
TGTGCCAGCAGCCAAGGGTCCGGATACACCGGGGAGCTGTTTTTT
CASSQGSGYTGELFF
>13|NA|TRBJ1-2|many|TRBV11-2
TGTGCCAGCAGCTTACAGGGGCCGGGTGGCTACACCTTC
CASSLQGPGGYTF
>14|TRBD2|TRBJ2-3|many|TRBV28
TGTGCCAGCAGTGGGGGGGAAAGCACAGATACGCAGTATTTT
CASSGGESTDTQYF
>13|NA|TRBJ2-5|many|TRBV29-1
TGCAGCGTTGAGGGGGTCGCACGAGAGACCCAGTACTTC
CSVEGVARETQYF
>15|TRBD1|TRBJ1-5|NA|TRBV5-1
TGCGCCAGCAGCTTTTTACCGGGACAGAATCAGCCCCAGCATTTT
CASSFLPGQNQPQHF
>11|NA|TRBJ2-7|many|TRBV29-1
TGCAGCGTCGCACAGGGCCACGAGCAGTACTTC
CSVAQGHEQYF
>11|NA|TRBJ2-2|many|TRBV2
TGTGCCAGCAGGGGCCCCGGGGAGCTGTTTTTT
CASRGPGELFF
>13|NA|TRBJ2-5|NA|TRBV3-1
TGTGCCAGCAGCCAATGGGAGAAAGAGACCCAGTACTTC
CASSQWEKETQYF
>11|NA|TRBJ2-2|many|TRBV29-1
TGCAGCGTTTTGACAGGGAGGAAGCTGTTTTTT
CSVLTGRKLFF
>15|TRBD2|TRBJ2-4|NA|TRBV4-3
TGCGCCAGCAGCCAAGCTCGGGGGGACGTGGACATTCAGTACTTC
CASSQARGDVDIQYF
>13|NA|TRBJ1-5|many|TRBV29-1
TGCAGCGTTGGGGGAAATAGCAATCAGCCCCAGCATTTT
CSVGGNSNQPQHF
>14|NA|TRBJ1-4|many|TRBV11-2
TGTGCCAGCACTGTCGGTGCAACTAATGAAAAACTGTTTTTT
CASTVGATNEKLFF
>10|NA|TRBJ1-2|medium-sized|TRBV20-1
TGCAGTGCTAGGACCACCGGCTACACCTTC
CSARTTGYTF
>14|NA|TRBJ1-2|many|TRBV21-1
TGTGCCAGCAGCAAAGAGGGCAGGGGGAACGGCTACACCTTC
CASSKEGRGNGYTF
>12|NA|TRBJ2-4|NA|TRBV12-3/TRBV12-4
TGTGCCAGCAGTGTAGCCAAAAACATTCAGTACTTC
CASSVAKNIQYF
>16|NA|TRBJ1-5|many|TRBV4-2
TGTGCCAGCAGCCAAGATCCCGCACAGAGCAATCAGCCCCAGCATTTT
CASSQDPAQSNQPQHF
>13|TRBD1|TRBJ1-5|many|TRBV20-1
TGCAGTGCTTCGGACAGGGGCAATCAGCCCCAGCATTTT
CSASDRGNQPQHF
>13|NA|TRBJ1-5|many|TRBV20-1
TGCAGTGGGAGGGCGGGGCCCAATCAGCCCCAGCATTTT
CSGRAGPNQPQHF
>12|NA|TRBJ1-5|NA|TRBV2
TGTGCCAGCAGTGGGGACAATCAGCCCCAGCATTTT
CASSGDNQPQHF
>14|NA|TRBJ2-7|many|TRBV20-1
TGCAGTGCTCGGTCGGGGGGCGGCTCCTACGAGCAGTACTTC
CSARSGGGSYEQYF
>12|NA|TRBJ2-1|many|TRBV27
TGTGCCAGCGGACGTCCCTACAATGAGCAGTTCTTC
CASGRPYNEQFF
>14|NA|TRBJ2-3|many|TRBV10-2
TGCGCCAGTCTCCCCACGGCTAGCACAGATACGCAGTATTTT
CASLPTASTDTQYF
>17|NA|TRBJ2-3|few|TRBV6-2/TRBV6-3
TGTGCCAGCAGTTACTCGACCAGGGTCTTGGCTGCAGATACGCAGTATTTT
CASSYSTRVLAADTQYF
>13|NA|TRBJ1-2|NA|TRBV7-2
TGTGCCAGCAGCTTCGGGAGCAACTATGGCTACACCTTC
CASSFGSNYGYTF
>17|NA|TRBJ2-7|once|TRBV18
TGTGCCAGCTCACCGTCCCGGGTATATGAGAGGCAAGGGGAGCAGTACTTC
CASSPSRVYERQGEQYF